A selection of T cell receptor beta chains follows, all from one sample in a study of T cell responses to AZD1222 COVID-19 vaccine. Sequencing used immunoSEQ multiplex PCR; TCRdb keeps in-frame clones, though not all of them. The data hold 60,000 to 70,000 clones, with about four fifths observed a single time. Sequencing used peripheral blood, obtained on day 0 of AZD1222 vaccination. The receptors here all came from an adult in good health. Each CDR3 is given with its conserved first and last residue. A D gene is named only where the DNA matches it firmly. Size is stated for part of the rows, as once, few or many counts, or as a class when the clone is expanded.

clone size,J gene,V gene,D gene,CDR3 DNA,CDR3 protein
-,TRBJ2-1,TRBV5-1,TRBD2,TGCGCCAGCAGCCCCGCGGGACTAGCGGGGGGGCCCGACAATGAGCAGTTCTTC,CASSPAGLAGGPDNEQFF
-,TRBJ1-6,TRBV11-2,TRBD1,TGTGCCAGCAGCCCCCTCCGGGGACAGGGGAGTTCACCCCTCCACTTT,CASSPLRGQGSSPLHF
-,TRBJ1-4,TRBV27,-,TGTGCCAGCAGTTCCCGGACAGTTCCCCAGTATTCGGATGGGGAGACTAATGAAAAACTGTTTTTT,CASSSRTVPQYSDGETNEKLFF
once,TRBJ1-1,TRBV19,-,TGTGCCAGTATGGAGGGACGGCGCACTGAAGCTTTCTTT,CASMEGRRTEAFF
-,TRBJ2-1,TRBV9,-,TGTGCCAGCAGCGAGGGACTCCTTAGCTCCTACAATGAGCAGTTCTTC,CASSEGLLSSYNEQFF
-,TRBJ1-1,TRBV3-1/TRBV3-2,-,TGTGCCAGCAGCTTAGGGCCTTTGAACACTGAAGCTTTCTTT,CASSLGPLNTEAFF
-,TRBJ1-2,TRBV2,-,TGTGCCAGCAGTGAATGGGCGGGGGCCTCAGGCTATGGCTACACCTTC,CASSEWAGASGYGYTF
-,TRBJ1-5,TRBV7-2,TRBD1,TGTGCCAGCAGCTTAGAAGGGGGCGCGGATCAGCCCCAGCATTTT,CASSLEGGADQPQHF
-,TRBJ2-7,TRBV6-4,-,TGTGCCAGCAGTGACTCCAGCGAGCAGTACTTC,CASSDSSEQYF
-,TRBJ1-6,TRBV15,-,TGTGCCACCAGCAGAGCCCACAATTCACCCCTCCACTTT,CATSRAHNSPLHF
-,TRBJ1-6,TRBV11-2,-,TGTGCCAGCAGCCAGGCACAGGGATCTTCACCCCTCCACTTT,CASSQAQGSSPLHF
-,TRBJ2-7,TRBV11-3,-,TGTGCCAGCAGCTTAGGGGGCCAGCGCGACGAGCAGTACTTC,CASSLGGQRDEQYF
-,TRBJ1-2,TRBV4-2,-,TGTGCCAGCAGCCAAGATCGGGCAGCCTGGTTTGGCTACACCTTC,CASSQDRAAWFGYTF
-,TRBJ2-7,TRBV25-1,-,TGTGCCAGCAGTGAAGGGACACCCTCCTACGAGCAGTACTTC,CASSEGTPSYEQYF
-,TRBJ2-2,TRBV5-6,TRBD2,TGTGCCAGCAGCTTTGCGGGGGACGAGAACACCGGGGAGCTGTTTTTT,CASSFAGDENTGELFF
-,TRBJ1-1,TRBV5-4,-,TGTGCCAGCAGCGATGGGTCTCGGATTTTGAACACTGAAGCTTTCTTT,CASSDGSRILNTEAFF
few,TRBJ2-7,TRBV9,-,TGTGCCAGCAGCGTTCACGAAACCTACGAGCAGTACTTC,CASSVHETYEQYF
-,TRBJ2-5,TRBV9,-,TGTGCCAGCAGCCCAACGAGCGGTGGAGAGACCCAGTACTTC,CASSPTSGGETQYF
-,TRBJ2-7,TRBV5-4,-,TGTGCCAGCAGAGTGGACGGCGGGGAGCAGTACTTC,CASRVDGGEQYF
-,TRBJ2-7,TRBV27,-,TGTGCCAGCAGTTTAATCGGCGCTTCTCTCTACGAGCAGTACTTC,CASSLIGASLYEQYF
-,TRBJ1-5,TRBV28,-,TGTGCCAGCAGCTTCGGACGAGCAGGGAATTACAATCAGCCCCAGCATTTT,CASSFGRAGNYNQPQHF
-,TRBJ2-7,TRBV7-9,-,TGTGCCAGCAGCGGCGGGATAGGAACCTACGAGCAGTACTTC,CASSGGIGTYEQYF